This TCR beta chain was observed in a study of OX40 agonist ivuxolimab in advanced cancers. As to this clone: The antigen remains unidentified.

Trimming took 0 bases from V and 2 from J, leaving 10 bases between them. Germline V gene data show CDR1 as MNHNY and CDR2 as SVGAGI (reference sequence). The CDR3 length is 15 residues. The protocol was immunoSEQ multiplex PCR, while the TCRdb copy is restricted to in-frame clones and leaves out a portion. The table shows 73,000 or so clones, with roughly 90% occurring only once. Overall study findings and caveats: At 0.1 to 3.0 mg/kg, clonal expansion of CD4+ and CD8+ blood T cells had occurred by week 6. Expanded clones were, on average, more numerous among CD8+ T cells than CD4+.

The chain couples TRBV6-6 to TRBJ2-5, with D hard to call. The sequence came from an adult with an advanced solid tumor such as melanoma, head and neck, liver or kidney cancer. The input for sequencing was CD4+ or CD8+ T cells sorted from blood, taken in a trial of the OX40 agonist ivuxolimab. The CDR3 DNA reads TGTGCCAGCAGTTACTCACAGATGTGGCAAGAGACCCAGTACTTC. Encoded protein: CASSYSQMWQETQYF.